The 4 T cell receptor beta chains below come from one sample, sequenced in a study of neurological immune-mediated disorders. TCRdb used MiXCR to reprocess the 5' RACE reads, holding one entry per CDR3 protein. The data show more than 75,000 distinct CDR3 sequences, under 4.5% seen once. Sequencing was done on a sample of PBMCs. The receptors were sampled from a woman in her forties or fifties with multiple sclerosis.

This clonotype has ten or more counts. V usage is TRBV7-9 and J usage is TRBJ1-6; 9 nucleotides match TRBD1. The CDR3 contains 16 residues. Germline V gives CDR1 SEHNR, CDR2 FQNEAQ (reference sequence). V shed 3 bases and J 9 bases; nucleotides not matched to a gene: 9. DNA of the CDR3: TGTGCCAGCAGCTTTTTGGCAACAGGGGGCTCTTCACCCCTCCACTTT. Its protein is CASSFLATGGSSPLHF.

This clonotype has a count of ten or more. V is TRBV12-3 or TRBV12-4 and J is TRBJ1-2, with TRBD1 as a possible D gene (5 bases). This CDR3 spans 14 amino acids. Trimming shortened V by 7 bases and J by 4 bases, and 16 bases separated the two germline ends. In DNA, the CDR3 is TGTGCCAGCAACGGGGGGGGGAAAGCCTATGGCTACACCTTC. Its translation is CASNGGGKAYGYTF.

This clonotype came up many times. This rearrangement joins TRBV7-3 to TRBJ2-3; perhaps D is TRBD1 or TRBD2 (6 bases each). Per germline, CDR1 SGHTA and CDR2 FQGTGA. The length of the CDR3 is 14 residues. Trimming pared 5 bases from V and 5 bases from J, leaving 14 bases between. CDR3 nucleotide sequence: TGTGCCAGCAGCCCCACCGAGGGGGGAGATACGCAGTATTTT. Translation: CASSPTEGGDTQYF. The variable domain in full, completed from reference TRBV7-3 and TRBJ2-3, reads GAGVSQTPSNKVTEKGKYVELRCDPISGHTALYWYRQSLGQGPEFLIYFQGTGAADDSGLPNDRFFAVRPEGSVSTLKIQRTERGDSAVYLCASSPTEGGDTQYFGPGTRLTVL.

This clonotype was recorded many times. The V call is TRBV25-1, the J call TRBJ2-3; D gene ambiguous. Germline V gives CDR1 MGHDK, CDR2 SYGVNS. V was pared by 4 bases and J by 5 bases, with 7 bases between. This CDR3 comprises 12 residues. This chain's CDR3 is CASSGMRDTQYF. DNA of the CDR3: TGTGCCAGCAGTGGAATGCGAGATACGCAGTATTTT.